The 18 T cell receptor beta chains given below trace back to one sample, sequenced in a study of OX40 agonist ivuxolimab in advanced cancers. Using immunoSEQ multiplex PCR, the repertoire was profiled, and TCRdb retains in-frame clones only, with some absent. The repertoire holds tens of thousands of clones, with about nine tenths as singletons. The material sequenced was CD4+ or CD8+ T cells sorted from blood, taken in a trial of the OX40 agonist ivuxolimab. Source of these receptors: an adult with an advanced solid tumor such as melanoma, head and neck, liver or kidney cancer.

The chain uses TRBV5-4 and TRBJ2-3; D gene uncertain. V was pared by 0 bases and J by 0 bases, with 8 bases between. Germline V gene data show CDR1 as SGHNT and CDR2 as YYREEE (reference sequence). The CDR3 is 15 amino acids. CDR3 nucleotides: TGTGCCAGCAGCTTGGAGTCAGGTAGCACAGATACGCAGTATTTT. Encoded protein: CASSLESGSTDTQYF.

V and J are TRBV7-3 and TRBJ2-7, with 11 bases fitting TRBD2. The CDR3 runs to 17 residues. Germline V gene lookup returns CDR1 SGHTA and CDR2 FQGTGA. V lost 5 bases, J lost 4 bases, and 13 bases stayed unmatched. CDR3 bases: TGTGCCAGCAGCGCGCGGGGGACTAGCGGCTGTGGGTACGAGCAGTACTTC. Translated, it gives CASSARGTSGCGYEQYF.

Here the CDR3 reads CASSLSRSNTEAFF. Written as DNA, the CDR3 is TGTGCCAGCAGCTTAAGTCGCTCGAACACTGAAGCTTTCTTT. The chain combines TRBV11-2 with TRBJ1-1, with D uncertain. CDR1 is SGHAT, CDR2 FQNNGV, per germline. The CDR3 totals 14 residues. Trimming took off 2 bases at V and 1 base at J, with 8 bases between the two ends.

The CDR3 DNA sequence: TGTGCCAGCACTATGGGACTAGCGGCTTACAATGAGCAGTTCTTC. This translates into CASTMGLAAYNEQFF. The genes are TRBV7-3 and TRBJ2-1; 11 nucleotides agree with TRBD2. The CDR3 sequence is 15 residues long. CDR1 is SGHTA and CDR2 is FQGTGA in the germline V gene. The V gene end was trimmed by 7 bases and the J gene end by 4 bases; junction bases not matched to a gene: 6.

The V gene is TRBV28, the J gene TRBJ2-1; the D gene is possibly TRBD2 (5 bases). The germline V gene encodes CDR1 MDHEN and CDR2 SYDVKM. The V end was cut by 1 base, the J end by 6 bases, with 7 bases between. The CDR3 sequence is 13 residues long. CDR3 loop: CASSLSGGNEQFF. The DNA for the CDR3 is TGTGCCAGCAGTTTATCCGGAGGCAATGAGCAGTTCTTC. Based on the CDR3 plus reference TRBV28 and TRBJ2-1, the full variable domain is DVKVTQSSRYLVKRTGEKVFLECVQDMDHENMFWYRQDPGLGLRLIYFSYDVKMKEKGDIPEGYSVSREKKERFSLILESASTNQTSMYLCASSLSGGNEQFFGPGTRLTVL.

This chain joins TRBV5-1 and TRBJ1-5; the D is unclear. Trimming removed 6 bases at V and 0 bases at J, with 13 bases between. CDR3 size: 15 residues. Per germline, CDR1 SGHRS and CDR2 YFSETQ. For the CDR3, the DNA is TGCGCCAGCACCCCGGACGGAAATAGCAATCAGCCCCAGCATTTT. As protein: CASTPDGNSNQPQHF.

This sequence joins TRBV10-3 and TRBJ2-1; tentatively, D is TRBD2 (6 bases). Germline-derived CDR1 and CDR2 are ENHRY and SYGVKD. This CDR3 is 15 amino acids long. V lost 4 bases and J 5 bases, leaving 15 bases between the germline ends. CDR3 nucleotides: TGTGCCATCAGTGGGGATTCTAGCGCGCACAATGAGCAGTTCTTC. Amino acids: CAISGDSSAHNEQFF.

This clone has a single count. The J gene is TRBJ2-7, the V gene TRBV2; TRBD2 is a possible D gene (5 bases). The CDR3 covers 14 residues. Germline lookup yields CDR1 SNHLY and CDR2 FYNNEI. V lost 4 bases and J lost 7, with 17 bases in between. This CDR3 is CASSGTRRSGEQYF. CDR3 in DNA: TGTGCCAGCAGTGGGACTCGCCGATCGGGGGAGCAGTACTTC.

Here the CDR3 DNA reads TGTGCCAGCAGTGCGTTGAGGAATACTCCCTACGAGCAGTACTTC. Amino acid sequence: CASSALRNTPYEQYF. This chain connects TRBV25-1 to TRBJ2-7, with unresolved D. CDR1 is MGHDK, CDR2 SYGVNS, per germline. This CDR3 has 15 residues. The V and J ends lost 4 bases and 2 bases respectively, with 15 bases between them.

This sequence joins TRBV7-2 and TRBJ1-2; D is perhaps TRBD1 (5 bases). CDR3 size: 14 residues. V was cut by 0 bases and J by 8 bases, with 13 bases left in between. Germline V CDR1 and CDR2: SGHTA, FQGNSA. The chain's CDR3 is CASSLAIEGFGYTF. For the CDR3, the DNA is TGTGCCAGCAGCTTAGCGATTGAGGGGTTCGGCTACACCTTC.

The rearrangement uses TRBV4-2 and TRBJ2-1, with 11 bases matching TRBD1. J lost 6 bases, V lost 1 base, and 5 bases had no gene match. Germline V lookup: CDR1 LGHNA, CDR2 YNFKEQ. The CDR3 spans 16 residues. The CDR3 DNA reads as TGTGCCAGCAGCCAAGCACACGGGACAGGGGGCAATGAGCAGTTCTTC. The encoded protein is CASSQAHGTGGNEQFF.

The chain links TRBV6-1 to TRBJ1-5, with D uncertain. Trimming took 5 bases from V and 6 from J, leaving 11 bases between them. Germline loops: CDR1 MNHNS, CDR2 SASEGT. The CDR3 covers 13 residues. The CDR3 region has the DNA TGTGCCAGCAGTTCCGGTTCCCGTCAGCCCCAGCATTTT. Translation gives CASSSGSRQPQHF.

The chain is built from TRBV19 and TRBJ1-3; D is undetermined. V lost 3 bases to trimming and J lost 4 bases, with 4 bases between them. Germline V CDR1 and CDR2: LNHDA, SQIVND (reference sequence). This CDR3 has 12 amino acids. This chain's CDR3 is CASSIGGNTIYF. CDR3 nucleotides: TGTGCCAGTAGTATCGGAGGAAACACCATATATTTT.

The chain joins TRBV6-5 to TRBJ1-1, with a tentative D call TRBD1 (5 bases). The length of the CDR3 is 15 residues. The germline V gene has CDR1 MNHEY and CDR2 SVGAGI. Trimming took 2 bases from V and 5 from J, leaving 15 bases between them. CDR3 nucleotides: TGTGCCAGCAGTTACACCCCCGGGGCAAGGACTGAAGCTTTCTTT. It specifies CASSYTPGARTEAFF.

The chain uses TRBV18 and TRBJ2-3; no reliable D call. Between the trimmed V and J ends, which lost 3 bases and 9 bases, there was a span of 16 bases. The germline V gene encodes CDR1 KGHSH and CDR2 LQKENI. The CDR3 is made up of 14 amino acids. CDR3 sequence reads: CASSPDKALGTQYF. CDR3 DNA: TGTGCCAGCTCACCTGACAAGGCCCTGGGGACGCAGTATTTT.

The rearrangement joins TRBV5-1 to TRBJ1-1; TRBD1 might be the D (6 bases). Trimming removed 4 bases at V and 4 bases at J, with 17 bases between. CDR3 length: 15 amino acids. Germline CDR1 is SGHRS and CDR2 is YFSETQ. CDR3 residues: CASSLLVGAATEAFF. The CDR3 DNA is TGCGCCAGCAGCCTACTCGTGGGGGCAGCCACTGAAGCTTTCTTT.

The chain couples TRBV19 to TRBJ1-1; a weak D match, TRBD1 (6 bases). V dropped 6 bases and J dropped 4 bases, with 12 bases sitting between them. The germline CDR1 and CDR2 sequences are LNHDA and SQIVND (reference sequence). The CDR3 extends over 13 amino acids. The CDR3 DNA reads TGTGCCAGTAGGTACAGGGAGGCCACTGAAGCTTTCTTT. Translating gives CASRYREATEAFF.

As DNA, the CDR3 is TGCGCCAGCAGCAGAGGCGGGACTAGCGCCTACAATGAGCAGTTCTTC. Residues: CASSRGGTSAYNEQFF. The J gene is TRBJ2-1, the V gene TRBV5-1; TRBD2 agrees at 10 bases. Germline V CDR1 and CDR2: SGHRS, YFSETQ. With 4 bases clipped from V and 2 bases from J, the junction kept 6 bases outside the gene matches. The CDR3 is 16 amino acids.